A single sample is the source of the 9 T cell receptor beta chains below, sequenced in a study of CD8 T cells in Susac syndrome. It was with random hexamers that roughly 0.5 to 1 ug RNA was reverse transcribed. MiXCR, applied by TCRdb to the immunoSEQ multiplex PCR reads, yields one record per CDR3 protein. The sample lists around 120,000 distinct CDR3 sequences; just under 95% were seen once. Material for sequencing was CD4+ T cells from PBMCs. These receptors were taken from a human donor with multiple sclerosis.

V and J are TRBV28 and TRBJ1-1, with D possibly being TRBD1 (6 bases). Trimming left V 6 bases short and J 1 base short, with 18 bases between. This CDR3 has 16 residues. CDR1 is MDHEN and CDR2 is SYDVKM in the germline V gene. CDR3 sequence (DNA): TGTGCCAGCAGGACCTCCGGGACATCGGGGAACACTGAAGCTTTCTTT. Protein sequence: CASRTSGTSGNTEAFF.

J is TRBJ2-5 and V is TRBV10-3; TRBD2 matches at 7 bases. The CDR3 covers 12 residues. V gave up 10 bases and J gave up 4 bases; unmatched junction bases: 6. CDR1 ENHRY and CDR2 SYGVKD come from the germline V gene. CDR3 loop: CATGGSPETQYF. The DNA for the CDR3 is TGTGCCACCGGGGGGAGCCCAGAGACCCAGTACTTC.

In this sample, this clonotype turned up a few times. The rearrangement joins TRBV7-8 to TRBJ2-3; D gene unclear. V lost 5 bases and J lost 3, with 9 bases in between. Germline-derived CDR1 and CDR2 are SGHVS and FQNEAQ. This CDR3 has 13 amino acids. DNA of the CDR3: TGTGCCAGCAGCCCGGGCTTAACAGATACGCAGTATTTT. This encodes CASSPGLTDTQYF.

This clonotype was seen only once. The CDR3 sequence is CASSSGFPPSYEQYF. DNA for the CDR3: TGTGCCAGCAGCTCAGGGTTCCCCCCCTCCTACGAGCAGTACTTC. The chain is built from TRBV9 and TRBJ2-7, with a possible D match to TRBD1 (5 bases). Germline CDR1 SGDLS, CDR2 YYNGEE. Deletions cut 4 bases from V and 0 bases from J, with 14 bases between. The CDR3 runs 15 residues.

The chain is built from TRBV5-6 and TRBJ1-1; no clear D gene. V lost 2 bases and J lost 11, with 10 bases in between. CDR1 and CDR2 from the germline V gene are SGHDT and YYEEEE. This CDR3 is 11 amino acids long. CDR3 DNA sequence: TGTGCCAGCAGCTTCCCTAAGAGGGCTTTCTTT. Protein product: CASSFPKRAFF.

The CDR3 DNA is TGTGCCAGTAGTGCCGGTTCTATGTTCTGGCAGTACTTC. It is translated as CASSAGSMFWQYF. The rearrangement joins TRBV19 to TRBJ2-7; D not certain. There are 13 residues in the CDR3. Per the germline V gene, CDR1 is LNHDA and CDR2 is SQIVND (reference sequence). V was clipped by 5 bases and J by 9 bases, with 17 bases between them. The complete variable domain, with remaining parts taken from reference TRBV19 and TRBJ2-7, reads DGGITQSPKYLFRKEGQNVTLSCEQNLNHDAMYWYRQDPGQGLRLIYYSQIVNDFQKGDIAEGYSVSREKKESFPLTVTSAQKNPTAFYLCASSAGSMFWQYFGPGTRLTVT.

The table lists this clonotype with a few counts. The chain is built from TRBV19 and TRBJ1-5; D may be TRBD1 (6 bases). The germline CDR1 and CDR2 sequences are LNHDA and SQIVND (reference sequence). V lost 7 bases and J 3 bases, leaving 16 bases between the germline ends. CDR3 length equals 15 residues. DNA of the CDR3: TGTGCCAGTAACGCCAGGAGGGGGGACAATCAGCCCCAGCATTTT. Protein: CASNARRGDNQPQHF.

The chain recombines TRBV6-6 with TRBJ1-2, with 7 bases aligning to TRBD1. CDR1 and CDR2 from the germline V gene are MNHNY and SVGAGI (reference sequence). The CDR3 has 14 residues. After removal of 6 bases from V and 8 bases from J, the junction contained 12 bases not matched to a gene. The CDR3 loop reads CASSTTGSPFGYTF. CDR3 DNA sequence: TGTGCCAGCAGCACGACAGGGTCCCCTTTCGGCTACACCTTC.

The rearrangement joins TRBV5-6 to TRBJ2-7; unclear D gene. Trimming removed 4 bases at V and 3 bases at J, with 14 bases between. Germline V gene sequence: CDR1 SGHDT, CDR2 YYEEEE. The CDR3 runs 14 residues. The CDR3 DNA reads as TGTGCCAGCAGCATCCGGCCCCTCATCTACGAGCAGTACTTC. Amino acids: CASSIRPLIYEQYF.